The rows below give T cell receptor beta chains drawn from one sample of a study of cytomegalovirus exposure and HLA in healthy donors. Here immunoSEQ multiplex PCR was the method, and the copy in TCRdb shows in-frame clones only, minus some. The repertoire holds roughly 120,000 clones, with 84% as singletons. Sequences were obtained from PBMCs. Receptors were obtained from a young woman in good health and CMV-seropositive. Each CDR3 is given with its conserved first and last residue. The D gene is left open where the match is weak. Not all rows give a size; the values are once, few, many and, for expanded clones, a class.

D gene: .; clone size: .; V gene: TRBV6-6; J gene: TRBJ2-3; CDR3 DNA: TGTGCCAGCAGTTACTCGACAGCCAGGGGCACAGATACGCAGTATTTT; CDR3 protein: CASSYSTARGTDTQYF
D gene: TRBD2; clone size: .; V gene: TRBV27; J gene: TRBJ2-1; CDR3 DNA: TGTGCCAGCAGTTTCTCTAGCGGGGGGGCATACAATGAGCAGTTCTTC; CDR3 protein: CASSFSSGGAYNEQFF
D gene: TRBD2; clone size: .; V gene: TRBV6-5; J gene: TRBJ2-2; CDR3 DNA: TGTGCCAGCAGTTGGCTAGCGGGGGGAAACACCGGGGAGCTGTTTTTT; CDR3 protein: CASSWLAGGNTGELFF
D gene: .; clone size: .; V gene: TRBV11-2; J gene: TRBJ1-3; CDR3 DNA: TGTGCCAGCAGCTTCGGCAGGGTGGGAAACACCATATATTTT; CDR3 protein: CASSFGRVGNTIYF
D gene: .; clone size: .; V gene: TRBV4-2; J gene: TRBJ2-1; CDR3 DNA: TGTGCCAGCAGCCCGAGTCGGGGAATGGAGAACAATGAGCAGTTCTTC; CDR3 protein: CASSPSRGMENNEQFF
D gene: TRBD2; clone size: .; V gene: TRBV11-2; J gene: TRBJ2-1; CDR3 DNA: TGTGCCAGCAGCTTAGGACTAGCCTTCGGGCAGTTCTTC; CDR3 protein: CASSLGLAFGQFF
D gene: TRBD1; clone size: .; V gene: TRBV29-1; J gene: TRBJ2-7; CDR3 DNA: TGCAGCGTTGAAACCGTAACAGGGGGCGAGCAGTACTTC; CDR3 protein: CSVETVTGGEQYF
D gene: .; clone size: once; V gene: TRBV7-8; J gene: TRBJ1-2; CDR3 DNA: TGTGCCAGCAGCCCGACAGGTCCCCCGGGTTATGGCTACACCTTC; CDR3 protein: CASSPTGPPGYGYTF
D gene: TRBD1; clone size: .; V gene: TRBV14; J gene: TRBJ1-1; CDR3 DNA: TGTGCCAGCAGCCTCCAGGGGGACACTGAAGCTTTCTTT; CDR3 protein: CASSLQGDTEAFF
D gene: .; clone size: .; V gene: TRBV7-9; J gene: TRBJ2-7; CDR3 DNA: TGTGCCAGCAGCGATAGATACGAGCAGTACTTC; CDR3 protein: CASSDRYEQYF
D gene: .; clone size: .; V gene: TRBV15; J gene: TRBJ1-5; CDR3 DNA: TGTGCCACCAGTAGGAGCGAGCAGCCCCAGCATTTT; CDR3 protein: CATSRSEQPQHF
D gene: TRBD2; clone size: .; V gene: TRBV28; J gene: TRBJ2-4; CDR3 DNA: TGTGCCAGCAGTCCGCCTGGACTAGTGGAGGACATTCAGTACTTC; CDR3 protein: CASSPPGLVEDIQYF
D gene: TRBD1; clone size: once; V gene: TRBV12-5; J gene: TRBJ1-1; CDR3 DNA: TGTGCTAGTGGTTTGGTAATATGGCAGGGGGTCACTGAAGCTTTCTTT; CDR3 protein: CASGLVIWQGVTEAFF
D gene: .; clone size: .; V gene: TRBV6-1; J gene: TRBJ2-7; CDR3 DNA: TGTGCCAGCAGGGGGGCACGGGGATGGAACGAGCAGTACTTC; CDR3 protein: CASRGARGWNEQYF
D gene: .; clone size: .; V gene: TRBV9; J gene: TRBJ1-2; CDR3 DNA: TGTGCCAGCAGCGTAGGAAGCGGCTACACCTTC; CDR3 protein: CASSVGSGYTF
D gene: TRBD2; clone size: .; V gene: TRBV7-7; J gene: TRBJ2-1; CDR3 DNA: TGTGCTAGCAGCCATTATTACCTGCTAGCGGGGTGCCACAATGAGCAGTTCTTC; CDR3 protein: CASSHYYLLAGCHNEQFF
D gene: .; clone size: few; V gene: TRBV5-1; J gene: TRBJ2-7; CDR3 DNA: TGCGCCAGCAGCCCTAGGCCCCCCTACGAGCAGTACTTC; CDR3 protein: CASSPRPPYEQYF
D gene: .; clone size: .; V gene: TRBV7-9; J gene: TRBJ2-2; CDR3 DNA: TGTGCCAGCTCGGTAGGGGCTGCGAACACCGGGGAGCTGTTTTTT; CDR3 protein: CASSVGAANTGELFF
D gene: .; clone size: .; V gene: TRBV2; J gene: TRBJ1-2; CDR3 DNA: TGTGCCAGCAGTGAGTCGGCCAGCGGCTATGGCTACACCTTC; CDR3 protein: CASSESASGYGYTF
D gene: .; clone size: .; V gene: TRBV4-1; J gene: TRBJ1-5; CDR3 DNA: TGCGCCAGCAGCCACTTGGGACTCCTTCAGCCCCAGCATTTT; CDR3 protein: CASSHLGLLQPQHF
D gene: .; clone size: .; V gene: TRBV29-1; J gene: TRBJ2-1; CDR3 DNA: TGCAGCGTTGAAGGGACAGCCTCCTACAATGAGCAGTTCTTC; CDR3 protein: CSVEGTASYNEQFF
D gene: .; clone size: .; V gene: TRBV10-3; J gene: TRBJ2-7; CDR3 DNA: TGTGCCATCAGCCTGACTAGCTCCTACGAGCAGTACTTC; CDR3 protein: CAISLTSSYEQYF
D gene: .; clone size: once; V gene: TRBV15; J gene: TRBJ2-7; CDR3 DNA: TGTGCCACCAGCAGAGAGCGGGACCCCACCTACGAGCAGTACTTC; CDR3 protein: CATSRERDPTYEQYF
D gene: TRBD1; clone size: .; V gene: TRBV7-9; J gene: TRBJ2-1; CDR3 DNA: TGTGCCAGCAACCGAGGGGGCGATGAGCAGTTCTTC; CDR3 protein: CASNRGGDEQFF
D gene: .; clone size: .; V gene: TRBV11-2; J gene: TRBJ2-3; CDR3 DNA: TGTGCCAGCAGCTTAACGCAGGGGTCGGGCACAGATACGCAGTATTTT; CDR3 protein: CASSLTQGSGTDTQYF
D gene: TRBD1; clone size: .; V gene: TRBV19; J gene: TRBJ2-7; CDR3 DNA: TGTGCCAGTAGTATAAGGGGACAGAGCTCCTACGAGCAGTACTTC; CDR3 protein: CASSIRGQSSYEQYF
D gene: .; clone size: .; V gene: TRBV27; J gene: TRBJ2-1; CDR3 DNA: TGTGCCAGCAGTTTACCACCTCCAGCGAGCTCCTACAATGAGCAGTTCTTC; CDR3 protein: CASSLPPPASSYNEQFF
D gene: TRBD1; clone size: .; V gene: TRBV6-5; J gene: TRBJ2-3; CDR3 DNA: TGTGCCAGCAGCCCCACCGGGACAGGGGCAGATACGCAGTATTTT; CDR3 protein: CASSPTGTGADTQYF
D gene: TRBD1; clone size: .; V gene: TRBV19; J gene: TRBJ1-3; CDR3 DNA: TGTGCCAGTAGTCAGACAGGGGACGTAAACACCATATATTTT; CDR3 protein: CASSQTGDVNTIYF
D gene: .; clone size: few; V gene: TRBV19; J gene: TRBJ1-1; CDR3 DNA: TGTGCCAGTAGTAGTAAGAGGGACAACGAGAACACTGAAGCTTTCTTT; CDR3 protein: CASSSKRDNENTEAFF
D gene: .; clone size: .; V gene: TRBV4-2; J gene: TRBJ1-4; CDR3 DNA: TGTGCCAGCAGCCCGAGGGAGATTAATGAAAAACTGTTTTTT; CDR3 protein: CASSPREINEKLFF
D gene: .; clone size: few; V gene: TRBV19; J gene: TRBJ1-3; CDR3 DNA: TGTGCCAGTACGGCAGGGGACTCTGGAAACACCATATATTTT; CDR3 protein: CASTAGDSGNTIYF
D gene: .; clone size: .; V gene: TRBV28; J gene: TRBJ1-1; CDR3 DNA: TGTGCCAGCATTAACAAACAGAACACTGAAGCTTTCTTT; CDR3 protein: CASINKQNTEAFF
D gene: .; clone size: .; V gene: TRBV10-3; J gene: TRBJ2-5; CDR3 DNA: TGTGCCATCAGTTCTCAGGGGAAGGAGACCCAGTACTTC; CDR3 protein: CAISSQGKETQYF
D gene: .; clone size: few; V gene: TRBV29-1; J gene: TRBJ2-3; CDR3 DNA: TGCAGCGTTCGGGACAATGTGGGCACAGATACGCAGTATTTT; CDR3 protein: CSVRDNVGTDTQYF
D gene: TRBD2; clone size: .; V gene: TRBV2; J gene: TRBJ2-3; CDR3 DNA: TGTGCCAGCAGTGACGGGGGGATTAGCACAGATACGCAGTATTTT; CDR3 protein: CASSDGGISTDTQYF
D gene: TRBD2; clone size: .; V gene: TRBV6-1; J gene: TRBJ2-5; CDR3 DNA: TGTGCCAGCAGTGGTAGCGGGGGGGCAAGGGTAGAGACCCAGTACTTC; CDR3 protein: CASSGSGGARVETQYF
D gene: .; clone size: few; V gene: TRBV15; J gene: TRBJ1-5; CDR3 DNA: TGTGCCACCAGCGGAGGAGGAGGCAGCAATCAGCCCCAGCATTTT; CDR3 protein: CATSGGGGSNQPQHF
D gene: TRBD1; clone size: .; V gene: TRBV7-3; J gene: TRBJ1-5; CDR3 DNA: TGTGCCAGCAGCTTATCCTTAAGAATGTGGCGGGACAGGGGTATCTCGCCCCAGCATTTT; CDR3 protein: CASSLSLRMWRDRGISPQHF
D gene: TRBD2; clone size: .; V gene: TRBV2; J gene: TRBJ2-1; CDR3 DNA: TGTGCCAGCAAATCTAGCGGGGGGAGCTACAATGAGCAGTTCTTC; CDR3 protein: CASKSSGGSYNEQFF
D gene: .; clone size: .; V gene: TRBV7-6; J gene: TRBJ2-3; CDR3 DNA: TGTGCCAGCAGCTTGGGCAGGGTGGCAGATACGCAGTATTTT; CDR3 protein: CASSLGRVADTQYF
D gene: TRBD1; clone size: .; V gene: TRBV5-3; J gene: TRBJ2-5; CDR3 DNA: TGTGCCAGAAGCTTCGACAGGGTTGGCGAGACCCAGTACTTC; CDR3 protein: CARSFDRVGETQYF
D gene: .; clone size: .; V gene: TRBV28; J gene: TRBJ2-7; CDR3 DNA: TGTGCCAGCAGTGTACAGGGTTCCTACGAGCAGTACTTC; CDR3 protein: CASSVQGSYEQYF
D gene: .; clone size: .; V gene: TRBV28; J gene: TRBJ1-2; CDR3 DNA: TGTGCCAGCAGTTTGGTGTCAGACTTCTATGGCTACACCTTC; CDR3 protein: CASSLVSDFYGYTF
D gene: TRBD1; clone size: .; V gene: TRBV2; J gene: TRBJ2-4; CDR3 DNA: TGTGCCAGCAGTGAAGATAATCCCGGGACAGGGGGAGACTTAGCCAAAAACATTCAGTACTTC; CDR3 protein: CASSEDNPGTGGDLAKNIQYF
D gene: .; clone size: .; V gene: TRBV6-5; J gene: TRBJ1-1; CDR3 DNA: TGTGCCAGCAGCCGCGGGGGGACTGAAGCTTTCTTT; CDR3 protein: CASSRGGTEAFF
D gene: TRBD1; clone size: .; V gene: TRBV11-2; J gene: TRBJ2-7; CDR3 DNA: TGTGCCAGCAGCTACAGGGGCTACGAGCAGTACTTC; CDR3 protein: CASSYRGYEQYF
D gene: .; clone size: .; V gene: TRBV4-1; J gene: TRBJ1-5; CDR3 DNA: TGCGCCAGCAGCCATCGCTTCGGGGAGCCCCAGCATTTT; CDR3 protein: CASSHRFGEPQHF
D gene: TRBD2; clone size: .; V gene: TRBV15; J gene: TRBJ2-5; CDR3 DNA: TGTGCCACCAGCAGAGATCTAGGTAGCGGGGGGGTTGAGACCCAGTACTTC; CDR3 protein: CATSRDLGSGGVETQYF
D gene: .; clone size: once; V gene: TRBV11-2; J gene: TRBJ2-2; CDR3 DNA: TGTGCCAGCAGCTTTGTGGTTACAGGGAACACCGGGGAGCTGTTTTTT; CDR3 protein: CASSFVVTGNTGELFF
D gene: TRBD1; clone size: .; V gene: TRBV5-4; J gene: TRBJ1-1; CDR3 DNA: TGTGCCAGCAGCTTGCAGGGGGCCCCTGAAGCTTTCTTT; CDR3 protein: CASSLQGAPEAFF
D gene: .; clone size: .; V gene: TRBV4-1; J gene: TRBJ2-7; CDR3 DNA: TGCGCCAGCAGCCAAGAAGAGAGGGCCTTACGGTACGAGCAGTACTTC; CDR3 protein: CASSQEERALRYEQYF
D gene: .; clone size: once; V gene: TRBV6-5; J gene: TRBJ1-2; CDR3 DNA: TGTGCCAGCACCGCAGGGGAAGGCTACACCTTC; CDR3 protein: CASTAGEGYTF
D gene: .; clone size: .; V gene: TRBV6-5; J gene: TRBJ1-6; CDR3 DNA: TGTGCCAGCAGTTACTCCAGGGAGGCCTATAATTCACCCCTCCACTTT; CDR3 protein: CASSYSREAYNSPLHF
D gene: TRBD1; clone size: .; V gene: TRBV18; J gene: TRBJ1-1; CDR3 DNA: TGTGCCAGCACATATGGACAGGTCAGGAACACTGAAGCTTTCTTT; CDR3 protein: CASTYGQVRNTEAFF